This T cell receptor beta chain was observed in a study of blood T cell repertoires in COVID-19. Grouping used clinical history reported by participants in a survey and questionnaire. This clone was seen once. J gave up 8 bases and V 3 bases, and 9 bases lay outside the gene matches. Germline assignment: CDR1 SGHAT and CDR2 FQNNGV. The length of the CDR3 is 15 residues. Using immunoSEQ multiplex PCR, the repertoire was profiled, and TCRdb retains in-frame clones only, with some absent. The sample consists of hundreds of thousands of clones, 88% of them appearing once. The specimen was PBMCs or T cells enriched from blood (not recorded which). The chain is built from TRBV11-2 and TRBJ2-4; 8 nucleotides align to TRBD1. The clonotype comes from a woman aged 50 to 65 who had recovered from COVID-19. CDR3 sequence (DNA): TGTGCCAGCAGCTTGGGAGGACAGGGAAGCTACATTCAGTACTTC. Translated, it gives CASSLGGQGSYIQYF.